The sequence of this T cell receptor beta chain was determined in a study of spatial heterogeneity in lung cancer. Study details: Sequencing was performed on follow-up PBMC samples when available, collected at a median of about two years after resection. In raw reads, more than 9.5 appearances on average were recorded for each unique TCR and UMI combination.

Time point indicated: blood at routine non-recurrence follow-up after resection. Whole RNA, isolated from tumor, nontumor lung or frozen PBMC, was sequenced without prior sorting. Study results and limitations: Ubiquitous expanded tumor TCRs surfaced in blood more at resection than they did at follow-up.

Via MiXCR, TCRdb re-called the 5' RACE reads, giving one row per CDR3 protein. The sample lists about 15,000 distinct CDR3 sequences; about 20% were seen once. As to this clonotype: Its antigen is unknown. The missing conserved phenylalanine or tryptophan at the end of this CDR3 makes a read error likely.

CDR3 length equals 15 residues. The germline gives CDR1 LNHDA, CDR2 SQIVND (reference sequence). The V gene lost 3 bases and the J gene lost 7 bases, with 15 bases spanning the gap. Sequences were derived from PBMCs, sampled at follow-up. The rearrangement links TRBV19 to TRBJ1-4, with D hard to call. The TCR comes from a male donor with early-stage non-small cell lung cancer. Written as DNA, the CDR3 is TGTGCCAGTAGTATGCCTCCTGGCGGCCCTGAAAAACTGTTTATT. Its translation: CASSMPPGGPEKLFI.